The rows below give T cell receptor beta chains drawn from one sample of a study of CD8 T cells in Susac syndrome. A single record per CDR3 protein comes from TCRdb applying MiXCR to the immunoSEQ multiplex PCR reads. The table lists about 180,000 distinct CDR3 sequences, about 95% of them singletons. The specimen sequenced was CD8+ T cells from PBMCs. The receptors were gathered from a human donor with multiple sclerosis. Each CDR3 is given with its conserved first and last residue. The D gene is left open where the match is weak. Only some rows state a clone size, as once, few, many or a class for expanded clones.

J gene | V gene | clone size | D gene | CDR3 DNA | CDR3 protein
TRBJ1-5 | TRBV2 | . | TRBD1 | TGTGCCAGCAGAGAGGGACAGTTCGATCAGCCCCAGCATTTT | CASREGQFDQPQHF
TRBJ2-7 | TRBV29-1 | . | . | TGCAGCGTTGAAGCCGGGACAAGCTCCTACGAGCAGTACTTC | CSVEAGTSSYEQYF
TRBJ2-5 | TRBV11-2 | . | . | TGTGCCAGCAGCTCGTACTGGGGACCCCAAGAGACCCAGTACTTC | CASSSYWGPQETQYF
TRBJ1-3 | TRBV29-1 | . | . | TGCAGCGTTGTCCCAGAAGGTGGAAACACCATATATTTT | CSVVPEGGNTIYF
TRBJ1-2 | TRBV13 | . | TRBD1 | TGTGCCAGCAGCTTATTCCGGGACAGGGGGCTGGTGGATGGCTACACCTTC | CASSLFRDRGLVDGYTF
TRBJ2-1 | TRBV20-1 | . | . | TGCAGTGCTAGGTCGGACAATGAGCAGTTCTTC | CSARSDNEQFF
TRBJ1-4 | TRBV9 | . | TRBD1 | TGTGCCAGCAGCGGTGGGACAGAGGAAAAACTGTTTTTT | CASSGGTEEKLFF
TRBJ2-1 | TRBV20-1 | . | TRBD2 | TGCAGTGCCGGTGGGACTAGCGGCCAAAATGAGCAGTTCTTC | CSAGGTSGQNEQFF
TRBJ1-1 | TRBV7-9 | . | TRBD1 | TGTGCCATATGGACAGGGCTGAACACTGAAGCTTTCTTT | CAIWTGLNTEAFF
TRBJ2-5 | TRBV11-2 | . | . | TGTGCCAGCAGCCCCTTCCCGGGACACTCCCAAGAGACCCAGTACTTC | CASSPFPGHSQETQYF
TRBJ2-7 | TRBV7-9 | . | . | TGTGCCAGCAGCGGTTGGGACTCGGGAATAAGGGGGCAGTACTTC | CASSGWDSGIRGQYF
TRBJ2-1 | TRBV9 | . | . | TGTGCCAGCAGCTTAAACAACGGTGAGCAGTTCTTC | CASSLNNGEQFF
TRBJ2-7 | TRBV30 | . | . | TGTGCCTGGAGTGTGACCAGGGGTAGCAACGAGCAGTACTTC | CAWSVTRGSNEQYF
TRBJ2-5 | TRBV3-1 | . | TRBD2 | TGTGCCAGCAGCCAAATCCGACTAGCGGGATCCCAAGAGACCCAGTACTTC | CASSQIRLAGSQETQYF
TRBJ2-7 | TRBV27 | . | . | TGTGCCAGCAGCCACAGGGAGGGAGTATCCTACGAGCAGTACTTC | CASSHREGVSYEQYF
TRBJ2-7 | TRBV11-2 | . | . | TGTGCCAGCAGCTCACCGACAGATTCCTACGAGCAGTACTTC | CASSSPTDSYEQYF
TRBJ2-7 | TRBV20-1 | . | . | TGCAGTGCTAGAGGGTCGACAGGTTCCTACGAGCAGTACTTC | CSARGSTGSYEQYF
TRBJ1-1 | TRBV27 | once | . | TGTGCCAGCAGTTTAACCACGAACACTGAAGCTTTCTTT | CASSLTTNTEAFF
TRBJ2-3 | TRBV10-2 | . | . | TGCGCCAGCAGGGATCCCTCGAGGGTCACAGATACGCAGTATTTT | CASRDPSRVTDTQYF
TRBJ2-3 | TRBV29-1 | . | . | TGCAGCGTAGCCGGGACGGAGGTTAAAGGCACAGATACGCAGTATTTT | CSVAGTEVKGTDTQYF
TRBJ2-1 | TRBV15 | . | TRBD1 | TGTGCCACCAGCAGACCAACCGACAGGGGTGAGCAGTTCTTC | CATSRPTDRGEQFF
TRBJ2-5 | TRBV13 | . | . | TGTGCCAGCAGCCCCCGGGACAAACAAGAGACCCAGTACTTC | CASSPRDKQETQYF